The 14 T cell receptor beta chains listed next were all sequenced from one sample in a study of regulatory T cells in long-lasting Graves disease. Time point denoted: persistent/refractory GD, antithyroid drugs over 5 years with positive TRAb. The TCR library was made from RNA that had been extracted from PBMCs in TRIzol. The authors built TCR beta libraries using iRepertoire HTBI primers and Arm-PCR of CDR3 regions. MiXCR, applied by TCRdb to the multiplex PCR reads, yields one record per CDR3 protein. The table includes around 510,000 distinct CDR3 sequences, about 20% detected once. Sample: peripheral blood mononuclear cells (PBMCs), taken when the disease was refractory, from a patient treated with antithyroid drugs. The receptors were sampled from a female donor with Graves disease.

This clonotype was detected only a few times. The V gene is TRBV7-3, the J gene TRBJ2-5; perhaps TRBD1 as D (6 bases). V was shortened by 0 bases and J by 5 bases, with 13 bases between the two germline ends. Germline CDR1 reads SGHTA; CDR2 reads FQGTGA. This CDR3 is built from 15 residues. CDR3 amino acids: CASSLTRTAVETQYF. The CDR3 DNA reads as TGTGCCAGCAGCTTAACCCGGACAGCTGTCGAGACCCAGTACTTC.

This clonotype was seen many times. V and J are TRBV7-6 and TRBJ2-5, with D uncertain. V lost 4 bases to trimming and J lost 2 bases, with 5 bases between them. The CDR3 totals 12 residues. Germline assignment: CDR1 SGHVS and CDR2 FNYEAQ. The CDR3 DNA reads as TGTGCCAGCAGCTCACGGCAAGAGACCCAGTACTTC. It translates to CASSSRQETQYF. Full variable domain (outside the CDR3, taken from reference TRBV7-6 and TRBJ2-5): GAGVSQSPRYKVTKRGQDVALRCDPISGHVSLYWYRQALGQGPEFLTYFNYEAQQDKSGLPNDRFSAERPEGSISTLTIQRTEQRDSAMYRCASSSRQETQYFGPGTRLLVL.

This chain uses TRBV11-2 with TRBJ2-7; possible D gene TRBD1, 6 bases. Trimming cost V 5 bases and J 4 bases, with 12 bases left between them. The germline V gene has CDR1 SGHAT and CDR2 FQNNGV. The CDR3 sequence is 13 residues long. CDR3 nucleotide sequence: TGTGCCAGCAGCGAATCCCAGGGGTACGAGCAGTACTTC. Protein product: CASSESQGYEQYF. The whole variable domain, filled in from reference TRBV11-2 and TRBJ2-7, reads EAGVAQSPRYKIIEKRQSVAFWCNPISGHATLYWYQQILGQGPKLLIQFQNNGVVDDSQLPKDRFSAERLKGVDSTLKIQPAKLEDSAVYLCASSESQGYEQYFGPGTRLTVT.

The chain employs TRBV6-5 and TRBJ2-2; a weak D match, TRBD1 (5 bases). Germline V gives CDR1 MNHEY, CDR2 SVGAGI. This CDR3 spans 14 amino acids. V was pared by 1 base and J by 6 bases, with 9 bases between. DNA for the CDR3: TGTGCCAGCAGTTACTGGGGCCTTGCCGGGGAGCTGTTTTTT. Its translation: CASSYWGLAGELFF.

The sample holds a few counts of this clonotype. The chain carries TRBV30 and TRBJ1-2; a weak D match, TRBD1 (5 bases). V shed 8 bases and J shed 8 bases, with 21 bases lying between them. Germline CDR1 and CDR2: GTSNPN and SVGIG (reference sequence). The CDR3 has 13 residues. The CDR3 loop reads CARTPFSGGGYTF. Written as DNA, the CDR3 is TGTGCCCGAACCCCCTTCAGTGGGGGGGGCTACACCTTC.

The V and J genes are TRBV20-1 and TRBJ2-7; 9 bases are shared with TRBD1. Germline values: CDR1 DFQATT, CDR2 SNEGSKA (reference sequence). After removal of 3 bases from V and 5 bases from J, the junction contained 11 bases not matched to a gene. The CDR3 spans 15 residues. CDR3 nucleotides: TGCAGTGCTAGGGACGCCGGGACAGGGTCCCACGAGCAGTACTTC. This encodes CSARDAGTGSHEQYF.

This clonotype has just a few counts. The chain uses TRBV7-9 and TRBJ1-1; D gene ambiguous. V was clipped by 1 base and J by 1 base, with 10 bases between them. Germline V gives CDR1 SEHNR, CDR2 FQNEAQ (reference sequence). The CDR3 has 15 residues. The CDR3 bases are TGTGCCAGCAGCTTAGGCAAAGACAAGAACACTGAAGCTTTCTTT. This gives the protein CASSLGKDKNTEAFF.

Ten or more counts support this clonotype. The CDR3 loop reads CSFRTGAYEQYF. The CDR3 nucleotides are TGCAGCTTCCGGACAGGAGCCTACGAGCAGTACTTC. This chain connects TRBV29-1 to TRBJ2-7; 7 nucleotides align to TRBD1. V trimming: 8 bases; J trimming: 2 bases; junction bases outside the gene matches: 6. CDR1 is SQVTM and CDR2 is ANQGSEA in the germline V gene. CDR3 length: 12 residues.

This clonotype came up many times. V is TRBV28 and J is TRBJ2-7; 8 nucleotides align to TRBD2. V dropped 3 bases and J dropped 4; count of bases not matched to a gene: 8. CDR1 and CDR2 from the germline V gene are MDHEN and SYDVKM. This CDR3 spans 15 amino acids. CDR3: CASSFVREGRYEQYF. The DNA of the CDR3 is TGTGCCAGCAGTTTCGTTCGGGAGGGCCGATACGAGCAGTACTTC.

This clonotype was counted at least ten times. The chain recombines TRBV7-2 with TRBJ2-7; no clear D gene. V shed 2 bases and J shed 1 base, with 12 bases lying between them. Germline CDR1 is SGHTA and CDR2 is FQGNSA. The CDR3 consists of 15 residues. The DNA of the CDR3 is TGTGCCAGCAGCTTACGGACGAGCCTTTCCTACGAGCAGTACTTC. This codes for CASSLRTSLSYEQYF.

This clonotype was seen many times. The chain uses TRBV6-1 and TRBJ2-5; 8 bases fit TRBD1. The CDR3 length is 14 residues. Germline lookup yields CDR1 MNHNS and CDR2 SASEGT. The V and J ends lost 5 bases and 5 bases, in that order; junction bases with no gene match: 7. CDR3 amino acids: CASSTPDRVETQYF. The CDR3 DNA sequence: TGTGCCAGCAGTACTCCGGACAGGGTGGAGACCCAGTACTTC.

Concerning this clonotype itself: This may stem from a read error, because a much larger clone lies one nucleotide away. Likely a read error: the CDR3 ends without its conserved phenylalanine or tryptophan. V usage is TRBV6-2 or TRBV6-3 and J usage is TRBJ2-7; 12 nucleotides agree with TRBD2. After removal of 6 bases from V and 4 bases from J, the junction contained 7 bases not matched to a gene. Looked up from germline, CDR1 is MNHEY and CDR2 is SVGEGT. CDR3 length equals 15 residues. In DNA, the CDR3 is TGTGCCAGCAGAACGACTAGCGGGAGCGCTTACGAGCAGTACTCC. Amino acid sequence: CASRTTSGSAYEQYS.

This clonotype was detected many times. The chain links TRBV29-1 to TRBJ1-2; 8 nucleotides align to TRBD1. V was pared by 0 bases and J by 7 bases, with 16 bases of the junction left unmatched. There are 17 residues in the CDR3. Per germline, CDR1 SQVTM and CDR2 ANQGSEA. Here the CDR3 DNA reads TGCAGCGTTGAAGATCGGGACAGGCCGAGTACTAGAGGTGGCTACACCTTC. Translating gives CSVEDRDRPSTRGGYTF.

In this sample, this clonotype turned up a few times. V is TRBV10-3 and J is TRBJ1-1; no definite D call. Germline values: CDR1 ENHRY, CDR2 SYGVKD. The CDR3 has 13 residues. Trimming left V 7 bases short and J 0 bases short, with 9 bases between. The CDR3, as DNA: TGTGCCATCACCCCGAAACTGAACACTGAAGCTTTCTTT. The encoded protein is CAITPKLNTEAFF.